The sequence of this T cell receptor (beta chain) was determined in a study of shared T cell receptors in the human thymus. Details on this clone: This same CDR3 is encoded by further DNA sequences in the sample.

Some clones are missing from TCRdb's copy, which holds only in-frame ones; the method was immunoSEQ multiplex PCR. The data hold some 400,000 clones, with approximately 95% observed a single time. The sequence derives from a human donor. Material for sequencing was thymocytes.

The CDR3 loop is CSASSSYEQYF. The CDR3, as DNA: TGCAGTGCGAGCAGCTCCTACGAGCAGTACTTC. The chain employs TRBV20-1 and TRBJ2-7; D gene unclear. Looked up from germline, CDR1 is DFQATT and CDR2 is SNEGSKA (reference sequence). The V end lost 6 bases, the J end lost 0 bases, and 6 bases lay between the germline ends. The CDR3 is made up of 11 amino acids.